Given below is one T cell receptor beta chain in context. This specimen comes from a study of blood T cell repertoires in COVID-19. Study in general: Collection of acute and convalescent COVID-19 samples took place in the United States, Italy and Spain. T cells, B-cell-depleted T cells, or PBMCs provided the cDNA or gDNA that served as material.

Clinical histories supplied by participants themselves formed the basis of cohort assignment. In the authors' methods: Amplification of reference gene primers was used by the study to estimate nucleated cell counts. This table comes from immunoSEQ multiplex PCR, and its TCRdb copy is limited to in-frame clones, with some not included. V and J calls and clone size are copied from that table; D and trimming were computed from the DNA. This sample has around 200,000 clones; roughly 85% occur once, and the top ten carry roughly 3.4%. The CDR3 loop spans 14 amino acids. Germline loops: CDR1 LNHDA, CDR2 SQIVND (reference sequence). The V and J ends lost 6 bases and 5 bases, in that order; junction bases with no gene match: 6.

The TCR comes from a woman in her forties with acute COVID-19. Source material: PBMCs or T cells enriched from blood (not recorded which). The chain couples TRBV19 to TRBJ1-1, with 10 bases lining up with TRBD1. The CDR3 is CASRRPGQGTEAFF. The CDR3 bases are TGTGCCAGTAGGCGACCGGGACAGGGGACTGAAGCTTTCTTT.